What follows describes a single T cell receptor beta chain. In the original processing: Out-of-frame sequences were removed, leaving a few million distinct TCRbeta sequences. Method: immunoSEQ multiplex PCR; TCRdb's copy keeps in-frame clones and lacks some. D and trimming were read from the DNA, whereas the V and J calls and clone size are those reported in that table. The sample contains about 44,000 clones, less than 85% of which appear only once. Germline V gene data show CDR1 as SGHRS and CDR2 as YFSETQ. Trimming cost V 4 bases and J 0 bases, with 10 bases left between them. CDR3 length: 15 residues. Single viable CD3+CD4+CD8-CD45RO+ cells were sorted as the memory CD4+ T cells. The sample originates from a study of memory CD4+ T cells and cytomegalovirus serostatus.

The source of this sequence is an adult in good health and CMV-seronegative. The specimen sequenced was memory CD4+ T cells from blood. V and J are TRBV5-1 and TRBJ2-2, with unresolved D. The CDR3 nucleotides read TGCGCCAGCAGCACGGGCCAGCCGAACACCGGGGAGCTGTTTTTT. Protein sequence: CASSTGQPNTGELFF.